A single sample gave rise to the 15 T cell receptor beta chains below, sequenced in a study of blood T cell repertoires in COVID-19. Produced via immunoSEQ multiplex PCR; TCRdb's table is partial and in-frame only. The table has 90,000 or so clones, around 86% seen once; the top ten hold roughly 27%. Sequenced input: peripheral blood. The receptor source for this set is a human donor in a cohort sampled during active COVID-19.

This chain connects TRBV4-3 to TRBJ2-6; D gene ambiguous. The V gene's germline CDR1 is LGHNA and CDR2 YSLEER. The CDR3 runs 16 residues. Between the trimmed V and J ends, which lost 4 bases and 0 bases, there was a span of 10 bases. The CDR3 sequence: CASSLDTRSGANVLTF. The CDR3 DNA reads TGCGCCAGCAGCCTTGACACTCGCTCTGGGGCCAACGTCCTGACTTTC.

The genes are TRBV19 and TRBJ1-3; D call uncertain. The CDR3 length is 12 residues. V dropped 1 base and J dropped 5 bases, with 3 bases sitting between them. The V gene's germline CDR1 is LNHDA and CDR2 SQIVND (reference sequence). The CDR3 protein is CASSIGRNTIYF. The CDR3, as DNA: TGTGCCAGTAGTATAGGGCGAAACACCATATATTTT.

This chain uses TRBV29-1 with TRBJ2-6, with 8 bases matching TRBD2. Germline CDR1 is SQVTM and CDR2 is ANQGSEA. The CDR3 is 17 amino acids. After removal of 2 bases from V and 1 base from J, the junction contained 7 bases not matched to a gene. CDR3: CSVESLAGSSGANVLTF. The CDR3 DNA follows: TGCAGCGTTGAATCCCTAGCGGGTTCATCTGGGGCCAACGTCCTGACTTTC.

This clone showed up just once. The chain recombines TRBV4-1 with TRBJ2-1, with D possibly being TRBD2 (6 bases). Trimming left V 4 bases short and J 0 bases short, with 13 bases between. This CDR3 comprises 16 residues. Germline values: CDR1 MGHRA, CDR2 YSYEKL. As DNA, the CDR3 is TGCGCCAGCAGCCGGGGGGTGGCGCTCTCCTACAATGAGCAGTTCTTC. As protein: CASSRGVALSYNEQFF.

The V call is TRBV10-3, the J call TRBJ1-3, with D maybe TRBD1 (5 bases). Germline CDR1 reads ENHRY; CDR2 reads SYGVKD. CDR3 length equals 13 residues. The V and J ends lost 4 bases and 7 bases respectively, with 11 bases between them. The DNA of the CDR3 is TGTGCCATCAGTGCGGGGGATTCGAACACCATATATTTT. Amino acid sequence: CAISAGDSNTIYF.

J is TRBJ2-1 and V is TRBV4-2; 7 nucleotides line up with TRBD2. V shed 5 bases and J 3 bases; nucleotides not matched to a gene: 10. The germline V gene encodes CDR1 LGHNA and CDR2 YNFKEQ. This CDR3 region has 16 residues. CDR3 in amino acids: CASSERAGAYYNEQFF. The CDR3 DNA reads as TGTGCCAGCAGCGAAAGGGCGGGAGCTTACTACAATGAGCAGTTCTTC.

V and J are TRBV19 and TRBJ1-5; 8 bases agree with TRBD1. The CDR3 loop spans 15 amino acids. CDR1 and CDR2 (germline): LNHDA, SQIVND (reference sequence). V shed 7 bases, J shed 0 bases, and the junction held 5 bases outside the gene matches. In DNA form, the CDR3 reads TGTGCCAGTAAGCGACAGGGGAATAGCAATCAGCCCCAGCATTTT. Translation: CASKRQGNSNQPQHF.

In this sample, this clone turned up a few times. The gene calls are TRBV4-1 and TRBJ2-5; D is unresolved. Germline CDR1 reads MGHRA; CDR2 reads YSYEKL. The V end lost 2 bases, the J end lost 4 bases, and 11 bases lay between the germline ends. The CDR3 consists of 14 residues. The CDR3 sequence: CASSQTGRGETQYF. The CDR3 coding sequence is TGCGCCAGCAGCCAAACCGGCCGCGGAGAGACCCAGTACTTC.

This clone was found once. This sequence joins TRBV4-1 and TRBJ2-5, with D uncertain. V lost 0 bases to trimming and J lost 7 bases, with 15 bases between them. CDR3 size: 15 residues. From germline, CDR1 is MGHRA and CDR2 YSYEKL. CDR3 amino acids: CASSQEFTLVATQYF. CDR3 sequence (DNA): TGCGCCAGCAGCCAAGAGTTTACCCTAGTAGCGACCCAGTACTTC.

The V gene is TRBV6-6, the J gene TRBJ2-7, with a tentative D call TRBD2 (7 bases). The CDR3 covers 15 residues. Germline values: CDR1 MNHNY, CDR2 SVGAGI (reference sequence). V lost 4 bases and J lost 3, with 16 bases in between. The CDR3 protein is CASSLGGDIIYEQYF. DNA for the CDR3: TGTGCCAGCAGTTTGGGAGGGGACATCATCTACGAGCAGTACTTC.

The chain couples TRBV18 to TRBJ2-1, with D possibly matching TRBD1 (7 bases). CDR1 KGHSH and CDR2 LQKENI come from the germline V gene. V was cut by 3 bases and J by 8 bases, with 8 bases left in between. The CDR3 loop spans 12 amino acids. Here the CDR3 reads CASSPRGDEQFF. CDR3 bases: TGTGCCAGCTCACCCAGGGGGGATGAGCAGTTCTTC.

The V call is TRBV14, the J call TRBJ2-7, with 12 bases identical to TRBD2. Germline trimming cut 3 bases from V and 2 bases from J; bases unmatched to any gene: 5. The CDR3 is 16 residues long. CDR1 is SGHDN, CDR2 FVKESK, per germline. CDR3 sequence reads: CASSHPSGRGTYEQYF. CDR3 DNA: TGTGCCAGCAGCCACCCTAGCGGGAGGGGGACCTACGAGCAGTACTTC.

CDR3 DNA sequence: TGTGCCAGCAGCTTAACCAGGACTAGCGGGAGAGCAGAGACCCAGTACTTC. Its translation is CASSLTRTSGRAETQYF. This rearrangement joins TRBV7-8 to TRBJ2-5; 13 positions agree with TRBD2. The junction had 7 bases not matched to a gene; V was cut back by 2 bases and J by 4 bases. This CDR3 has 17 amino acids. Germline V lookup: CDR1 SGHVS, CDR2 FQNEAQ.

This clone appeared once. The CDR3, as DNA: TGTGCCAGCAGAATTACAGGGGGCGCAGAGACCCAGTACTTC. Its translation is CASRITGGAETQYF. The chain carries TRBV27 and TRBJ2-5; 9 positions match TRBD1. The CDR3 loop spans 14 amino acids. The V and J ends lost 6 bases and 4 bases, in that order; junction bases with no gene match: 6. CDR1 is MNHEY and CDR2 is SMNVEV in the germline V gene (reference sequence).

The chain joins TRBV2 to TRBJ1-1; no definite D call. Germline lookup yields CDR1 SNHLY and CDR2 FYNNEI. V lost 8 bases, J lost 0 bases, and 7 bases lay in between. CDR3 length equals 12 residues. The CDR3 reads CASGSVNTEAFF. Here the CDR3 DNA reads TGTGCCAGCGGCTCAGTGAACACTGAAGCTTTCTTT.